This TCR beta chain was obtained from a study of T cell repertoires in cytomegalovirus infection. Study-wide context: Well-studied HLA-B-restricted epitopes and recently identified HLA-C-restricted epitopes of CMV were both used in the study. Public TCR beta signatures indicated both CMV infection and matching HLA type.

CDR3 length: 19 residues. V lost 5 bases, J lost 8 bases, and 16 bases stayed unmatched. From the reads, TCRdb called clonotypes with MiXCR, one entry per CDR3 protein. The repertoire holds a few hundred thousand distinct CDR3 sequences, with more than 20% as singletons. The study's findings and limits: Dominating the ex vivo response were TCR beta clonotypes that were CMV-specific and HLA-C-restricted.

Points on this clonotype: Its antigen is currently unknown.

The source material was cultured PBMCs, sampled from culture after CMV antigen stimulation. The chain combines TRBV12-3 or TRBV12-4 with TRBJ2-2; 14 positions agree with TRBD2. The sequence was obtained from a human donor in good health (CMV status not recorded). Some clones in this sample may be carry-over from other donors' samples. The CDR3 DNA is TGTGCCAGCAGTGGCCTGGGACTAGCGGGAGAAAAAATCACGGGGGAGCTGTTTTTT. Translating gives CASSGLGLAGEKITGELFF.